This TCR beta chain was recorded in a study of blood T cell repertoires in COVID-19. Study information: From T cells, B-cell-depleted T cells, or PBMCs came the material, which was cDNA or gDNA.

Only in-frame clones appear in the TCRdb table, and some are missing; sequencing was by immunoSEQ multiplex PCR. The repertoire holds a few hundred thousand clones, with 90% as singletons. The ends were cut back, 3 bases at V and 0 bases at J, with 12 bases in the middle. The CDR3 runs 15 residues. Looked up from germline, CDR1 is MDHEN and CDR2 is SYDVKM. The sequence was obtained from a woman aged 25 to 45 with COVID-19, enrolled during active disease. The specimen sequenced was peripheral blood. V usage is TRBV28 and J usage is TRBJ2-7; weak D call: TRBD1 (5 bases). The CDR3 DNA is TGTGCCAGCAGTTTTTTTGGGGCTAACTCCTACGAGCAGTACTTC. As protein: CASSFFGANSYEQYF.